These 11 T cell receptor beta chains were all obtained from the same sample, sequenced in a study of human T cells and chemical hapten exposure. Using its own MiXCR run on the RACE reads, TCRdb lists one record per CDR3 protein. Here the sample spans 65,000 to 85,000 distinct CDR3 sequences, 10% to 15% being singletons. The time point is: patch test 1, 2 weeks after DPC sensitization. The treatment denotes: therapeutic diphenylcyclopropenone sensitization with weekly scalp DPC. This specimen consisted of whole blood, obtained in connection with sensitization to the hapten diphenylcyclopropenone (DPC). The receptors derive from a woman aged 55-69 years with alopecia areata. Some clones in this sample may be carry-over from other donors' samples.

This clonotype has more than one count but fewer than ten. The chain recombines TRBV27 with TRBJ2-7; D might be TRBD1 (6 bases). The CDR3 is 13 amino acids. Germline loops: CDR1 MNHEY, CDR2 SMNVEV (reference sequence). The V end lost 6 bases, the J end lost 4 bases, and 13 bases lay between the germline ends. As DNA, the CDR3 is TGTGCCAGCAGCATTAGAACAGGGTACGAGCAGTACTTC. It specifies CASSIRTGYEQYF.

The table lists this clonotype with many counts. V gene TRBV18 combines with J gene TRBJ2-3; 10 bases agree with TRBD2. The V and J ends lost 2 bases and 3 bases, in that order; junction bases with no gene match: 5. Germline V lookup: CDR1 KGHSH, CDR2 LQKENI. This CDR3 comprises 16 residues. The CDR3 DNA is TGTGCCAGCTCACCAACGGCTAGCGGGGGAACAGATACGCAGTATTTT. This gives the protein CASSPTASGGTDTQYF. Supplemented by reference TRBV18 and TRBJ2-3, the full variable domain reads NAGVMQNPRHLVRRRGQEARLRCSPMKGHSHVYWYRQLPEEGLKFMVYLQKENIIDESGMPKERFSAEFPKEGPSILRIQQVVRGDSAAYFCASSPTASGGTDTQYFGPGTRLTVL.

This clonotype has a handful of counts. This chain links TRBV11-2 with TRBJ1-2; a possible D gene is TRBD1 (6 bases). CDR3 length: 13 amino acids. Germline-derived CDR1 and CDR2 are SGHAT and FQNNGV. Trimming cost V 1 base and J 6 bases, with 9 bases left between them. The CDR3 coding sequence is TGTGCCAGCAGCTTAGCCGAGGGGGATGGCTACACCTTC. This sequence encodes CASSLAEGDGYTF. Full variable domain (remainder filled in from reference TRBV11-2 and TRBJ1-2): EAGVAQSPRYKIIEKRQSVAFWCNPISGHATLYWYQQILGQGPKLLIQFQNNGVVDDSQLPKDRFSAERLKGVDSTLKIQPAKLEDSAVYLCASSLAEGDGYTFGSGTRLTVV.

The table lists this clonotype with many counts. This rearrangement joins TRBV11-3 to TRBJ2-1; D call uncertain. CDR3 length equals 13 residues. V lost 5 bases to trimming and J lost 2 bases, with 7 bases between them. Germline V gives CDR1 SGHNT, CDR2 YENEEA. CDR3 protein: CASSVTPYNEQFF. The CDR3 coding sequence is TGTGCCAGCAGCGTAACCCCCTACAATGAGCAGTTCTTC. Variable domain in full (rest from reference TRBV11-3 and TRBJ2-1): EAGVVQSPRYKIIEKKQPVAFWCNPISGHNTLYWYLQNLGQGPELLIRYENEEAVDDSQLPKDRFSAERLKGVDSTLKIQPAELGDSAVYLCASSVTPYNEQFFGPGTRLTVL.

This clonotype was counted a few times. The rearrangement joins TRBV6-5 to TRBJ1-2, with TRBD1 identical over 7 bases. Trimming took 4 bases from V and 3 from J; bases not matched to a gene: 2. This CDR3 region has 13 residues. The germline gives CDR1 MNHEY, CDR2 SVGAGI. The CDR3: CASSLGTDYGYTF. The CDR3 region has the DNA TGTGCCAGCAGTTTAGGGACAGACTATGGCTACACCTTC.

The gene calls are TRBV20-1 and TRBJ2-7; tentatively, D is TRBD2 (5 bases). This CDR3 spans 13 amino acids. Germline assignment: CDR1 DFQATT and CDR2 SNEGSKA (reference sequence). Trimming removed 5 bases at V and 2 bases at J, with 13 bases between. In DNA, the CDR3 is TGCAGTGCTTTCCCCGGGAACCCCTACGAGCAGTACTTC. This codes for CSAFPGNPYEQYF.

CDR3 nucleotides: TGTGCCAGCAGTGACCTCCGAGGACTGACCTCTGGGGCCAACGTCCTGACTTTC. Amino acid sequence: CASSDLRGLTSGANVLTF. This sequence joins TRBV2 and TRBJ2-6, with a possible D match to TRBD2 (5 bases). Germline values: CDR1 SNHLY, CDR2 FYNNEI. V was cut by 3 bases and J by 0 bases, with 15 bases left in between. The CDR3 is 18 residues long.

There are a few counts of this clonotype. V is TRBV6-2 or TRBV6-3 and J is TRBJ1-2; no clear D. This CDR3 contains 12 residues. From germline, CDR1 is MNHEY and CDR2 SVGEGT. V shed 0 bases and J shed 4 bases, with 3 bases lying between them. CDR3 residues: CASSYSAYGYTF. The CDR3 DNA reads TGTGCCAGCAGTTACTCGGCCTATGGCTACACCTTC.

Only a few counts were recorded for this clonotype. The rearrangement joins TRBV15 to TRBJ2-3, with 13 bases fitting TRBD2. Germline CDR1 LNHNV, CDR2 YYDKDF (reference sequence). The CDR3 spans 18 residues. Trimming removed 3 bases from V and 0 bases from J; junction bases left unmatched: 6. The CDR3 sequence: CATSSGTSGTISTDTQYF. DNA of the CDR3: TGTGCCACCAGCAGCGGGACTAGCGGGACTATTAGCACAGATACGCAGTATTTT. Based on the CDR3 plus reference TRBV15 and TRBJ2-3, the full variable domain is DAMVIQNPRYQVTQFGKPVTLSCSQTLNHNVMYWYQQKSSQAPKLLFHYYDKDFNNEADTPDNFQSRRPNTSFCFLDIRSPGLGDTAMYLCATSSGTSGTISTDTQYFGPGTRLTVL.

This clonotype was picked up a small number of times. The V call is TRBV9, the J call TRBJ1-1; TRBD1 agrees at 7 bases. Germline V lookup: CDR1 SGDLS, CDR2 YYNGEE. The V gene end was trimmed by 0 bases and the J gene end by 0 bases; junction bases not matched to a gene: 2. This CDR3 comprises 15 residues. CDR3 bases: TGTGCCAGCAGCGTAGAGGGGACAGTGAACACTGAAGCTTTCTTT. Residues: CASSVEGTVNTEAFF.

The V and J genes are TRBV3-1 and TRBJ2-7, with 8 bases matching TRBD2. Germline V CDR1 and CDR2: LGHDT, YNNKEL (reference sequence). V lost 3 bases to trimming and J lost 3 bases; unmatched junction nucleotides: 7. The CDR3 has 15 amino acids. In nucleotides, the CDR3 is TGTGCCAGCAGCCATCGGGGGACTAGAGACTACGAGCAGTACTTC. Translated, it gives CASSHRGTRDYEQYF.